What follows are 9 T cell receptor delta chains derived from one specimen sequenced in a study of Vδ1+ human thymocytes. Extracted RNA was reverse transcribed into cDNA. Multiplex PCR used pooled V-gene forward primers and a constant-region reverse primer to amplify CDR3s. TCRdb reprocessed the multiplex PCR reads using CATT. The sample shows under 25,000 delta-chain clones, approximately 30% of them seen only once. The study, taken as a whole, reports: In the thymus, TRG and TRD repertoires looked highly polyclonal with Gaussian CDR3 lengths.

These TCRs are of unknown antigen specificity. Specimen: Vdelta1+ gamma-delta thymocytes from the thymus. Subset reported: FACS-sorted CD3+ TCRalphabeta- TCRVdelta1+ TCRVdelta2- thymocytes. Every receptor here comes from a boy younger than two who had congenital heart surgery.

The chain recombines TRDV1 with TRDJ1; tentatively, D is TRDD2 (6 bases). Trimming took off 2 bases at V and 4 bases at J, with 20 bases between the two ends. This CDR3 has 17 residues. Germline CDR1 is TSWWSYY and CDR2 is QGS. The CDR3 spells CALGETPTLTCLDKLIF. The CDR3 nucleotides are TGTGCTCTTGGGGAAACTCCTACGCTCACTTGCCTCGATAAACTCATCTTT.

This clone was seen a few times. This rearrangement joins TRDV1 to TRDJ1; 8 bases match TRDD3. The CDR3 runs to 17 residues. Losses at the gene ends were 0 bases for V and 0 bases for J; bases not matched to a gene: 6. From germline, CDR1 is TSWWSYY and CDR2 QGS. The CDR3 nucleotides read TGTGCTCTTGGGGAACTCCCCCTGGGGGAATACACCGATAAACTCATCTTT. This encodes CALGELPLGEYTDKLIF.

In this sample, this clone turned up a few times. The genes are TRDV1 and TRDJ1; no definite D call. Germline V gene lookup returns CDR1 TSWWSYY and CDR2 QGS. V was clipped by 2 bases and J by 0 bases, with 25 bases between them. This CDR3 spans 20 amino acids. CDR3 amino acids: CALGESGRFGRREDTDKLIF. DNA of the CDR3: TGTGCTCTTGGGGAATCTGGTCGGTTTGGACGAAGGGAAGACACCGATAAACTCATCTTT.

This clone was counted between two and nine times. The J gene is TRDJ1, the V gene TRDV1; 13 nucleotides match TRDD3. V shed 1 base and J 0 bases; nucleotides not matched to a gene: 32. In germline, CDR1 is TSWWSYY, CDR2 QGS. The CDR3 runs 27 residues. As DNA, the CDR3 is TGTGCTCTTGGGGAACGCTTAGCCTTCCTACTACCCCCTCGTACTGGGGGATACGGGACACACACCGATAAACTCATCTTT. It specifies CALGERLAFLLPPRTGGYGTHTDKLIF.

This chain uses TRDV1 with TRDJ1; D may be TRDD3 (8 bases). Germline values: CDR1 TSWWSYY, CDR2 QGS. CDR3 length: 20 residues. The V end was cut by 5 bases, the J end by 4 bases, with 32 bases between. This CDR3 is CALGKPTFPTGGIRDDKLIF. Here the CDR3 DNA reads TGTGCTCTTGGGAAACCCACTTTTCCTACGGGAGGGATACGAGACGATAAACTCATCTTT.

This clone came up a few times. The chain recombines TRDV1 with TRDJ1; 11 nucleotides agree with TRDD3. Unmatched junction bases numbered 12, after V lost 4 bases and J lost 2 bases. CDR1 and CDR2 (germline): TSWWSYY, QGS. The CDR3 totals 18 residues. The CDR3 DNA reads as TGTGCTCTTGGGGTTACCTCTGGGGGATACCGCGCTACCGATAAACTCATCTTT. Translation gives CALGVTSGGYRATDKLIF.

The sample holds one count of this clone. The chain employs TRDV1 and TRDJ1, with TRDD2 as a possible D gene (6 bases). This CDR3 comprises 19 residues. Between the trimmed V and J ends, which lost 1 base and 2 bases, there was a span of 23 bases. Germline V gene lookup returns CDR1 TSWWSYY and CDR2 QGS. CDR3 sequence (DNA): TGTGCTCTTGGGGAACCCGGCTTGTCCTACGGCTGGTGGACCGATAAACTCATCTTT. Protein: CALGEPGLSYGWWTDKLIF.

As to this clone: Other DNA sequences in the same sample also yield this CDR3. This rearrangement joins TRDV1 to TRDJ1; 9 nucleotides match TRDD2. In germline, CDR1 is TSWWSYY, CDR2 QGS. The V gene end was trimmed by 4 bases and the J gene end by 9 bases; junction bases not matched to a gene: 21. This CDR3 region has 18 residues. The CDR3 reads CALGGPSYVLGDGVELIF. In nucleotides, the CDR3 is TGTGCTCTTGGGGGGCCTTCCTACGTACTAGGGGATGGTGTGGAACTCATCTTT.

Regarding this clone: The identical CDR3 is also encoded by other nucleotide sequences in the sample. The chain couples TRDV1 to TRDJ1; 8 bases align to TRDD3. Trimming took 3 bases from V and 2 from J; bases not matched to a gene: 14. The CDR3 loop spans 18 amino acids. Germline lookup yields CDR1 TSWWSYY and CDR2 QGS. CDR3 residues: CALGDFHRGDKGTDKLIF. DNA for the CDR3: TGTGCTCTTGGGGATTTCCACCGGGGGGATAAAGGTACCGATAAACTCATCTTT.